Below, one TCR beta chain is given with its context. What it binds is not known. The CDR3 sequence is 13 residues long. CDR1 is SGHRS and CDR2 is YFSETQ in the germline V gene. The sample belongs to a study of cytomegalovirus exposure and HLA in healthy donors. Study in general: The study's early data release held about 85 million unique TCRs from HLA-typed donors.

Regarding the study as a whole: Later genetic work tied a missense DCLRE1C variant to beta-chain V and J trimming. Rarity held for most TCR sequences, but there were some public TCRs that occurred in many donors. Prediction of most subjects' HLA-A and HLA-B alleles by TCR beta sequences was reportedly accurate.

The PCR used 60 Vbeta and 13 Jbeta primers. TCRdb's table, derived via immunoSEQ multiplex PCR, lists solely in-frame clones and lacks some. In the table there are about 180,000 clones, approximately 80% of which are singletons. Sequencing was done on a sample of PBMCs. This clonotype originated in a woman between 45 and 60 years old in good health and CMV-seronegative. The chain is built from TRBV5-1 and TRBJ2-5; TRBD1 aligns across 7 bases. The better agreement between TRBJ2-7 and the DNA end casts doubt on the J call. The CDR3 sequence: CASSLDRAGEQYF. CDR3 bases: TGCGCCAGCAGCCTCGACAGGGCGGGCGAGCAGTACTTC.